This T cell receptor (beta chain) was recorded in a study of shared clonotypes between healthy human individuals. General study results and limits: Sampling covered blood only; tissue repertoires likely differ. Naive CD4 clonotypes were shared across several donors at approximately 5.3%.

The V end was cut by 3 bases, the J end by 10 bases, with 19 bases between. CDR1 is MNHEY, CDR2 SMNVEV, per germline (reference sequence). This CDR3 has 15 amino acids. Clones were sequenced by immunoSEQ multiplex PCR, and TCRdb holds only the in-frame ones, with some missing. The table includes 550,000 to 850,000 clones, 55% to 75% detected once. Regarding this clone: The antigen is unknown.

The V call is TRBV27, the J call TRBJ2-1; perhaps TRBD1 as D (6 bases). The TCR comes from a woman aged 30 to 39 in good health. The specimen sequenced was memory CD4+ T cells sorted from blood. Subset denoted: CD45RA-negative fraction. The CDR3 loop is CASSFRQESSSEQFF. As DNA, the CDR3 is TGTGCCAGCAGTTTTCGACAGGAGTCGTCTTCCGAGCAGTTCTTC.